This TCR beta chain derives from a study of radiotherapy plus CTLA-4 blockade in lung cancer. The assay was immunoSEQ multiplex PCR, and TCRdb's table has in-frame clones only and misses some. The top ten clones hold 4.9% of a sample with about 98,000 clones, about 86% of them seen once. In chemo-refractory metastatic non-small-cell lung cancer, patients got ipilimumab CTLA-4 blockade together with focal radiation. The study, taken as a whole, reports: Subsequent to radiotherapy plus ipilimumab, tumor-derived TCR clones underwent expansion in blood.

As to this clone: Its antigen is still unknown.

V dropped 5 bases and J dropped 3; count of bases not matched to a gene: 9. Germline V gene data show CDR1 as SQVTM and CDR2 as ANQGSEA. The CDR3 sequence is 15 residues long. The clonotype originates from a human donor with non-small cell lung cancer that progressed on radiotherapy plus ipilimumab. The chain employs TRBV29-1 and TRBJ2-2, with 7 bases matching TRBD1. Sequences were derived from peripheral blood, sampled from a patient treated with radiotherapy plus ipilimumab. This CDR3 is CSVKYRDRDTGELFF. The DNA for the CDR3 is TGCAGCGTTAAGTACCGGGACAGAGACACCGGGGAGCTGTTTTTT.